This T cell receptor (beta chain) was obtained from a study of technical replicates of blood from a few donors. Germline CDR1 is SGHTA and CDR2 is FQGNSA. This CDR3 has 14 amino acids. V lost 2 bases to trimming and J lost 7 bases; unmatched junction nucleotides: 7. The protocol was immunoSEQ multiplex PCR, while the TCRdb copy is restricted to in-frame clones and leaves out a portion. The table records 74,000 or so clones, 96% of them present only once. What was sequenced was T cells isolated from PBMCs. This TCR was recovered from a human donor in good health. This chain connects TRBV7-2 to TRBJ2-7; 8 bases match TRBD2. CDR3 nucleotide sequence: TGTGCCAGCAGCTTACGCGGGAGGACGGGGGAGCAGTACTTC. It specifies CASSLRGRTGEQYF.